The 9 T cell receptor beta chains below were found in one sample sequenced in a study of post-analysis software for immune sequencing data. The study's findings and limits: In patients, about 5 TRBV segments were more frequent than in controls, with TRBV5-6, TRBV5-1 and TRBV20-1 among them.

No antigen is known for these receptors. Tagging with unique molecular identifiers was a feature of the TCR beta cDNA libraries. Via MiXCR, TCRdb re-called the PCR reads, giving one row per CDR3 protein. The repertoire includes 350,000 to 500,000 distinct CDR3 sequences, approximately 39% of them detected once, and approximately 7.1% sits in the top ten. The specimen sequenced was blood. Receptor source: a girl aged 2-10 years with multiple sclerosis.

The chain links TRBV19 to TRBJ1-5; D is undetermined. CDR1 is LNHDA and CDR2 is SQIVND in the germline V gene (reference sequence). The germline V and J ends were trimmed by 3 bases and 0 bases, with 9 bases remaining between them. This CDR3 is 15 amino acids long. CDR3 region: CASSIARYSNQPQHF. CDR3 nucleotide sequence: TGTGCCAGTAGTATCGCCCGGTATAGCAATCAGCCCCAGCATTTT.

The rearrangement links TRBV29-1 to TRBJ2-5, with unresolved D. This CDR3 contains 17 residues. Trimming took 0 bases from V and 11 from J, leaving 28 bases between them. The germline gives CDR1 SQVTM, CDR2 ANQGSEA. The CDR3 coding sequence is TGCAGCGTTGAAGATCGCTCAGACTCCAGCTCCTACAATGAGCAGTACTTC. As protein: CSVEDRSDSSSYNEQYF.

This chain links TRBV18 with TRBJ2-1, with D hard to call. This CDR3 is 13 amino acids long. Germline CDR1 is KGHSH and CDR2 is LQKENI. Between the trimmed V and J ends, which lost 0 bases and 8 bases, there was a span of 8 bases. The CDR3 DNA sequence: TGTGCCAGCTCACCACCAGGGTTGCATGAGCAGTTCTTC. It translates to CASSPPGLHEQFF.

This clonotype has only a few counts. The chain is built from TRBV27 and TRBJ2-5; D not certain. The end of the DNA aligns better with TRBJ2-7, so the J call may be wrong. There are 17 residues in the CDR3. CDR1 MNHEY and CDR2 SMNVEV come from the germline V gene (reference sequence). CDR3 DNA sequence: TGTGCCAGCAGTTTATCCTCAAGCGAAGTCTTACCCTACGAGCAGTACTTC. Encoded protein: CASSLSSSEVLPYEQYF.

The chain has TRBV28 and TRBJ1-1; no clear D. V dropped 3 bases and J dropped 10 bases, with 12 bases sitting between them. This CDR3 is 12 amino acids long. CDR1 MDHEN and CDR2 SYDVKM come from the germline V gene. The CDR3 spells CASSLAQPIAFF. CDR3 nucleotide sequence: TGTGCCAGCAGTTTGGCACAGCCTATAGCTTTCTTT. Full variable domain (rest looked up from reference TRBV28 and TRBJ1-1): DVKVTQSSRYLVKRTGEKVFLECVQDMDHENMFWYRQDPGLGLRLIYFSYDVKMKEKGDIPEGYSVSREKKERFSLILESASTNQTSMYLCASSLAQPIAFFGQGTRLTVV.

The chain links TRBV29-1 to TRBJ2-7; D may be TRBD1 (6 bases). The CDR3 covers 11 residues. V lost 6 bases to trimming and J lost 4 bases, with 10 bases between them. CDR1 is SQVTM and CDR2 is ANQGSEA in the germline V gene. CDR3 loop: CSVAQGYEQYF. The CDR3 DNA follows: TGCAGCGTCGCTCAGGGGTACGAGCAGTACTTC.

The chain is built from TRBV7-6 and TRBJ2-1, with 10 bases that match TRBD1. V dropped 5 bases and J dropped 6; count of bases not matched to a gene: 4. Germline-derived CDR1 and CDR2 are SGHVS and FNYEAQ. The CDR3 length is 14 residues. The CDR3 region is CASSTRDRGNEQFF. CDR3 nucleotides: TGTGCCAGCAGCACCCGGGACAGGGGCAATGAGCAGTTCTTC. The variable domain in full, with the rest retrieved from reference TRBV7-6 and TRBJ2-1, is GAGVSQSPRYKVTKRGQDVALRCDPISGHVSLYWYRQALGQGPEFLTYFNYEAQQDKSGLPNDRFSAERPEGSISTLTIQRTEQRDSAMYRCASSTRDRGNEQFFGPGTRLTVL.

The chain joins TRBV4-2 to TRBJ1-2; D is unresolved. V shed 0 bases and J shed 7 bases, with 6 bases lying between them. This CDR3 spans 12 amino acids. Germline CDR1 reads LGHNA; CDR2 reads YNFKEQ. CDR3: CASSQDSTGYTF. CDR3 DNA: TGTGCCAGCAGCCAAGATTCCACTGGCTACACCTTC.

This chain connects TRBV6-5 to TRBJ2-5, with D tentatively TRBD1 (6 bases). In germline, CDR1 is MNHEY, CDR2 SVGAGI. CDR3 length: 13 residues. V was trimmed by 5 bases and J by 4 bases, leaving 11 bases between them. In DNA form, the CDR3 reads TGTGCCAGCAGTACCAGGGACATAGAGACCCAGTACTTC. Its protein is CASSTRDIETQYF.